This T cell receptor (beta chain) was sequenced for a study of blood T cell repertoires in COVID-19. Study-level background: COVID-19 samples collected from the United States, Italy and Spain covered acute and convalescent phases. PBMCs, B-cell-depleted T cells, or T cells were the source of the cDNA or gDNA that made up the material.

The V and J ends lost 8 bases and 5 bases respectively, with 12 bases between them. Germline V gives CDR1 LNHDA, CDR2 SQIVND (reference sequence). This CDR3 spans 12 amino acids. This clone appeared once. In the original analysis: From reference gene primer amplification, estimates of nucleated cell counts were derived. Method: immunoSEQ multiplex PCR; TCRdb's copy keeps in-frame clones and lacks some. The DNA was the basis for D and trimming; V, J and clone size are from that table. The sample lists 260,000 or so clones, 88% occurring once. The sequence was collected from a woman aged 40 to 50 with acute COVID-19. Sequencing input: PBMCs or T cells enriched from blood (not recorded which). V is TRBV19 and J is TRBJ1-1; maybe TRBD1 (6 bases). The CDR3: CASWGRWTEAFF. CDR3 DNA: TGTGCCAGTTGGGGGCGATGGACTGAAGCTTTCTTT.